The rows below give T cell receptor beta chains drawn from one sample of a study of T-cell memory formation after mild COVID-19. MiXCR, run by TCRdb on the 5' RACE reads, gives a single entry per CDR3 protein. The table has 150,000 to 200,000 distinct CDR3 sequences, approximately 10% seen once. The material sequenced was PBMCs or a T cell subset sorted from them (not recorded which). Receptors were obtained from a young man who had mild COVID-19 (a few samples of this study predate the infection). Cell type and time point are not known. Both conserved end residues are part of each CDR3. Some rows mark clone size as missing; the rest say once, few, many or name a class of expanded clone.

NA TRBJ1-1 TRBV29-1 CSALTDKNTEAFF
NA TRBJ1-1 TRBV5-1 CASSPLVGLTEAFF
NA TRBJ1-2 TRBV7-2 CASSLGDHYGYTF
many TRBJ2-4 TRBV6-5 CASSYSGVGTKNIQYF
few TRBJ1-6 TRBV30 CAWSVPGSGNSPLHF
few TRBJ1-4 TRBV7-8 CASSSTARSNVFF
NA TRBJ2-7 TRBV9 CASSVDSLRAEQYF
few TRBJ2-3 TRBV5-4 CASSGTGTGEDTQYF
many TRBJ1-2 TRBV20-1 CSATDRGYGYTF
NA TRBJ1-1 TRBV4-3 CASSLRDRGVTEAFF
NA TRBJ1-1 TRBV6-5 CASRGGGNTEVFF
few TRBJ2-1 TRBV19 CASSIVDRLYNGKQFF
many TRBJ1-1 TRBV3-1 CASSQVPDTEAFF
few TRBJ2-1 TRBV4-2 CASSQAQTDYNEQFF
few TRBJ1-1 TRBV29-1 CSVIRGGVNTEAFF
NA TRBJ1-3 TRBV29-1 CSVESRARGNTIYF
many TRBJ2-2 TRBV14 CASSQGPRGRLTGELFF
NA TRBJ2-7 TRBV27 CASSRGNEQYF
many TRBJ1-6 TRBV6-6 CASGQDSSPLHF
few TRBJ2-7 TRBV7-2 CASSRRLAGPSAYEQYF
once TRBJ2-6 TRBV18 CASSLRGSAGANVLTF
many TRBJ2-2 TRBV5-1 CASSLGQGTYTGELFF
NA TRBJ1-2 TRBV19 CASSPQGAFYGYTF
few TRBJ2-1 TRBV12-3/TRBV12-4 CASSFSWGARRGNEQFF
NA TRBJ2-1 TRBV29-1 CSVRASGVYQSYNEQFF
many TRBJ1-1 TRBV9 CASSVGTYGTASSNTEAFF
many TRBJ2-2 TRBV30 CAWARGGFDTGELFF
few TRBJ2-1 TRBV6-5 CASSARPNEQFF
few TRBJ2-5 TRBV20-1 CSASDPLETQYF
few TRBJ2-1 TRBV21-1 CASSKGELDNEQFF
NA TRBJ1-2 TRBV3-1 CASSQGLLRRGGYTF
few TRBJ1-1 TRBV27 CASSLLLGTEAFF
few TRBJ1-2 TRBV25-1 CASSESGYRGYTF
few TRBJ2-3 TRBV10-3 CAISLGGTSVDTQYF
NA TRBJ1-5 TRBV7-8 CASSWTGGYQPQHF
few TRBJ1-2 TRBV6-6 CASSYGGGLFGYTF
few TRBJ2-1 TRBV7-3 CASSLSEQFF
NA TRBJ2-5 TRBV2 CASIEAGGGETQYF
NA TRBJ2-2 TRBV7-9 CASSFWEAGELFF
NA TRBJ2-5 TRBV2 CASMRGGGETQYF
few TRBJ2-3 TRBV5-1 CASRRGGREDTQYF
many TRBJ1-1 TRBV7-3 CASSPRQVGTNTEAFF
few TRBJ2-2 TRBV7-2 CASSLIPGPLTGELFF
many TRBJ2-7 TRBV5-1 CASSWTGSSYEQYF
few TRBJ2-3 TRBV10-3 CAISKALADHTDTQYF
NA TRBJ2-6 TRBV24-1 CATSDWTPSGANVLTF